A single sample gave rise to the 6 T cell receptor beta chains below, sequenced in a study of STAT5B mutations in CD4+ large granular lymphocyte leukemia. Generated by immunoSEQ multiplex PCR, the TCRdb table keeps only in-frame clones and is missing some. The data hold about 40,000 clones, with about four fifths observed a single time. Sequenced material: CD4+ T cells from blood buffy coats. Every receptor here comes from a human donor in good health.

This clone was picked up one time. This chain connects TRBV6-1 to TRBJ2-1; TRBD1 is a possible D gene (6 bases). This CDR3 has 21 amino acids. V was trimmed by 1 base and J by 2 bases, leaving 27 bases between them. Germline-derived CDR1 and CDR2 are MNHNS and SASEGT. CDR3 sequence reads: CASSEGVRGLPRITPYNEQFF. In DNA form, the CDR3 reads TGTGCCAGCAGTGAAGGGGTCAGGGGCTTACCTCGAATAACTCCCTACAATGAGCAGTTCTTC.

This chain connects TRBV5-6 to TRBJ2-3; 13 bases map to TRBD2. The length of the CDR3 is 17 residues. Trimming at V came to 3 bases and at J to 1 base, leaving 5 bases not matched to a gene. The germline V gene has CDR1 SGHDT and CDR2 YYEEEE. CDR3 residues: CASSWGLAGPGTDTQYF. The CDR3 DNA reads TGTGCCAGCAGCTGGGGACTAGCGGGGCCGGGCACAGATACGCAGTATTTT.

The count of this clone is one. The rearrangement links TRBV5-1 to TRBJ2-5, with 9 bases aligning to TRBD2. V was pared by 4 bases and J by 2 bases, with 6 bases of the junction left unmatched. The CDR3 has 15 residues. Germline V gene lookup returns CDR1 SGHRS and CDR2 YFSETQ. CDR3 DNA: TGCGCCAGCAGCGGTAGCGGGGGATTACAAGAGACCCAGTACTTC. As protein: CASSGSGGLQETQYF.

This clone came up once. The V and J genes are TRBV5-1 and TRBJ2-5; 9 bases align to TRBD2. V lost 2 bases and J lost 1; bases outside the gene matches: 3. CDR3 length equals 15 residues. CDR1 and CDR2 from the germline V gene are SGHRS and YFSETQ. CDR3 residues: CASSLNSGGQETQYF. CDR3 nucleotides: TGCGCCAGCAGCTTAAATAGCGGGGGCCAAGAGACCCAGTACTTC.

The genes are TRBV6-1 and TRBJ1-2; a possible D gene is TRBD1 (6 bases). V lost 7 bases and J 4 bases, leaving 7 bases between the germline ends. From germline, CDR1 is MNHNS and CDR2 SASEGT. CDR3 length: 11 residues. The CDR3 DNA is TGTGCCAGCACCAGGGGCTATGGCTACACCTTC. Translation gives CASTRGYGYTF.

The J gene is TRBJ1-2, the V gene TRBV27, with 9 positions matching TRBD1. Trimming at V came to 5 bases and at J to 8 bases, leaving 12 bases not matched to a gene. This CDR3 is 15 amino acids long. Germline CDR1 and CDR2: MNHEY and SMNVEV (reference sequence). The DNA of the CDR3 is TGTGCCAGCAGTCCCTACTCCGGGACAGGGTGGGGCTACACCTTC. Translating gives CASSPYSGTGWGYTF.